This T cell receptor (beta chain) was sequenced during a study of T cell responses to AZD1222 COVID-19 vaccine. General observations from the study: Spike-specific TCR depth and breadth grew after two AZD1222 doses. Repertoire sampling happened only post peak T cell response. Vaccine-related CD4 TCRs covered spike, predominating at 160-218 and 743-854.

Germline V gene lookup returns CDR1 SNHLY and CDR2 FYNNEI. The CDR3 runs to 15 residues. Trimming left V 7 bases short and J 3 bases short, with 15 bases between. Clones were read by immunoSEQ multiplex PCR, and TCRdb kept only the in-frame ones, dropping some. This table holds around 100,000 clones, approximately 90% found once. Concerning this clone itself: Its target is not known.

The chain recombines TRBV2 with TRBJ2-2; possibly TRBD2 for D (6 bases). The receptor comes from an adult in good health. The sample was peripheral blood, taken on day 0 of AZD1222 vaccination. Written as DNA, the CDR3 is TGTGCCAGCATCGGGGCGGGGACTCACACCGGGGAGCTGTTTTTT. Its translation: CASIGAGTHTGELFF.